Listed below are T cell receptor beta chains from one sample, sequenced in a study of TIL therapy for anti-PD-1-resistant metastatic lung cancer. Libraries were prepared by immunoSEQ multiplex PCR; TCRdb keeps only in-frame clonotypes and omits some of them. The sample has about 60,000 clones, about nine tenths seen once; the top ten hold just over 2.5%. Sequenced here: blood, sampled at baseline. These TCRs come from a person aged 25 to 80 with non-small cell lung cancer. CDR3s include the opening cysteine and the closing phenylalanine or tryptophan. A D gene is named only where the DNA matches it firmly. Clone size, where shown, is once, few, many, or a class for clones that have expanded.

J gene | clone size | D gene | V gene | CDR3 protein | CDR3 DNA
TRBJ1-3 | . | . | TRBV12-5 | CASGLDKDTIYF | TGTGCTAGTGGTTTGGATAAAGACACCATATATTTT
TRBJ1-4 | few | TRBD1 | TRBV30 | CAGRPTGGGSTNEKLFF | TGTGCCGGGAGGCCCACGGGAGGGGGCTCAACTAATGAAAAACTGTTTTTT
TRBJ1-6 | . | . | TRBV14 | CASSQDLAGSNSPLHF | TGTGCCAGCAGCCAAGATCTCGCAGGGTCCAATTCACCCCTCCACTTT
TRBJ1-1 | . | . | TRBV6-6 | CASLTVNTEAFF | TGTGCCAGCCTGACAGTGAACACTGAAGCTTTCTTT
TRBJ2-3 | . | . | TRBV5-3 | CARDNSPPSVADTQYF | TGTGCCAGAGACAACTCTCCGCCCTCGGTCGCAGATACGCAGTATTTT
TRBJ1-5 | . | . | TRBV28 | CASRTSGGSNQPQHF | TGTGCCAGCAGGACTTCCGGAGGGAGCAATCAGCCCCAGCATTTT
TRBJ2-1 | . | . | TRBV7-2 | CASSVTTFSYNEQFF | TGTGCCAGCAGCGTAACTACCTTCTCCTACAATGAGCAGTTCTTC
TRBJ2-7 | . | . | TRBV19 | CASSTAGTGSFSYEQYF | TGTGCCAGTAGTACAGCAGGGACGGGGAGTTTCTCCTACGAGCAGTACTTC
TRBJ2-1 | . | TRBD2 | TRBV19 | CASSDPSGSTLVGYNEQFF | TGTGCCAGTAGTGATCCTAGCGGGAGTACCTTGGTGGGGTACAATGAGCAGTTCTTC
TRBJ1-1 | . | TRBD1 | TRBV2 | CASHRTGTNTEAFF | TGTGCCAGTCATAGGACAGGGACGAACACTGAAGCTTTCTTT
TRBJ1-2 | . | TRBD1 | TRBV6-5 | CASRPTGYGYTF | TGTGCCAGCAGGCCGACAGGGTACGGCTACACCTTC
TRBJ2-1 | . | TRBD1 | TRBV6-1 | CASSEAPTGESSYNEQFF | TGTGCCAGCAGTGAAGCGCCGACAGGGGAAAGCTCCTACAATGAGCAGTTCTTC